These 27 T cell receptor beta chains were sequenced from one sample in a study of cytomegalovirus exposure and HLA in healthy donors. Both 60 Vbeta primers and 13 Jbeta primers went into the PCR. Generated by immunoSEQ multiplex PCR, the TCRdb table keeps only in-frame clones and is missing some. Among more than 30,000 clones listed, 60% to 70% were seen once. The specimen sequenced was PBMCs. The receptors stem from a middle-aged man in good health and CMV-seropositive.

The V call is TRBV23-1, the J call TRBJ2-7; D unclear. TRBV23-1 is sorted into the ORF group, with uncertain function. The V and J ends lost 0 bases and 2 bases respectively, with 8 bases between them. The CDR3 runs 14 residues. The CDR3, as DNA: TGCGCCAGCAGTCAATCTCCAGGCCCCTACGAGCAGTACTTC. The encoded protein is CASSQSPGPYEQYF.

This clone was observed a handful of times. The chain is built from TRBV5-1 and TRBJ2-1, with TRBD2 matching 10 bases. With 2 bases clipped from V and 1 base from J, the junction kept 3 bases outside the gene matches. The CDR3 covers 16 residues. The germline CDR1 and CDR2 sequences are SGHRS and YFSETQ. In DNA, the CDR3 is TGCGCCAGCAGCTTAGCGGGGGGGCGGTCCTACAATGAGCAGTTCTTC. Its translation: CASSLAGGRSYNEQFF.

The gene calls are TRBV6-4 and TRBJ2-2; D not resolved. The V gene lost 0 bases and the J gene lost 8 bases, with 16 bases spanning the gap. The CDR3 contains 16 residues. CDR1 is MRHNA and CDR2 is SNTAGT in the germline V gene. CDR3 nucleotides: TGTGCCAGCAGTGACTCGTTTCGGGTTGCTATGGGGGAGCTGTTTTTT. Its protein product is CASSDSFRVAMGELFF.

The chain carries TRBV18 and TRBJ1-1; D is unresolved. CDR1 is KGHSH and CDR2 is LQKENI in the germline V gene. CDR3 length: 12 amino acids. V lost 5 bases to trimming and J lost 3 bases, with 7 bases between them. CDR3 in amino acids: CASSYSDTEAFF. In nucleotides, the CDR3 is TGTGCCAGCTCATATTCAGACACTGAAGCTTTCTTT. Full variable domain (missing parts from reference TRBV18 and TRBJ1-1): NAGVMQNPRHLVRRRGQEARLRCSPMKGHSHVYWYRQLPEEGLKFMVYLQKENIIDESGMPKERFSAEFPKEGPSILRIQQVVRGDSAAYFCASSYSDTEAFFGQGTRLTVV.

The V and J genes are TRBV27 and TRBJ1-5; 7 bases fit TRBD1. The CDR3 extends over 15 amino acids. V trimming: 8 bases; J trimming: 1 base; junction bases outside the gene matches: 8. CDR1 and CDR2 (germline): MNHEY, SMNVEV (reference sequence). The DNA for the CDR3 is TGTGCCAGCGCTGACAGGGTGAGAAGCAATCAGCCCCAGCATTTT. Amino acids: CASADRVRSNQPQHF.

V and J are TRBV7-8 and TRBJ2-3; 11 bases agree with TRBD2. The CDR3 totals 15 residues. V dropped 5 bases and J dropped 4; count of bases not matched to a gene: 5. Per the germline V gene, CDR1 is SGHVS and CDR2 is FQNEAQ. CDR3 sequence (DNA): TGTGCCAGCAGCCCGACGGGACTAGCGGCAGATACGCAGTATTTT. It translates to CASSPTGLAADTQYF. The variable domain in full, with the rest retrieved from reference TRBV7-8 and TRBJ2-3, is GAGVSQSPRYKVAKRGQDVALRCDPISGHVSLFWYQQALGQGPEFLTYFQNEAQLDKSGLPSDRFFAERPEGSVSTLKIQRTQQEDSAVYLCASSPTGLAADTQYFGPGTRLTVL.

This clone was recorded only once. The V gene is TRBV29-1, the J gene TRBJ1-1; 9 bases align to TRBD1. Germline values: CDR1 SQVTM, CDR2 ANQGSEA. CDR3 length: 13 residues. Germline trimming cut 6 bases from V and 4 bases from J; bases unmatched to any gene: 6. The CDR3 spells CSVRTGVGTEAFF. CDR3 sequence (DNA): TGCAGCGTACGGACAGGGGTGGGCACTGAAGCTTTCTTT.

The gene calls are TRBV5-4 and TRBJ2-7, with TRBD1 matching 7 bases. V shed 3 bases, J shed 5 bases, and the junction held 14 bases outside the gene matches. Germline loops: CDR1 SGHNT, CDR2 YYREEE (reference sequence). This CDR3 has 16 amino acids. The CDR3, as DNA: TGTGCCAGCAGCTCGGAGTTGGGACAGAAAATCCACGAGCAGTACTTC. It codes for CASSSELGQKIHEQYF.

In its sample, this clone was seen a few times. The rearrangement joins TRBV4-1 to TRBJ2-2; D is unclear. CDR1 is MGHRA and CDR2 is YSYEKL in the germline V gene. This CDR3 region has 16 residues. V was trimmed by 3 bases and J by 7 bases, leaving 18 bases between them. The CDR3, as DNA: TGCGCCAGCAGCCACCCCATAACTAATGGCGGCGGGGAGCTGTTTTTT. Translating it yields CASSHPITNGGGELFF.

The gene calls are TRBV6-5 and TRBJ2-7; D is possibly TRBD2 (5 bases). Trimming stripped 6 bases from V and 3 bases from J, with 18 bases between. The germline V gene encodes CDR1 MNHEY and CDR2 SVGAGI. The CDR3 is 15 amino acids. The CDR3 protein is CASSTEGVGVYEQYF. CDR3 nucleotide sequence: TGTGCCAGCAGCACCGAGGGTGTCGGGGTCTACGAGCAGTACTTC.

The chain uses TRBV19 and TRBJ1-4, with 7 bases aligning to TRBD1. Trimming at V came to 5 bases and at J to 4 bases, leaving 7 bases not matched to a gene. There are 15 residues in the CDR3. Germline V gene sequence: CDR1 LNHDA, CDR2 SQIVND (reference sequence). Here the CDR3 DNA reads TGTGCCAGTAGTTCCCAGGGACAGCTTAATGAAAAACTGTTTTTT. This gives the protein CASSSQGQLNEKLFF. The full variable domain, its missing parts supplied by reference TRBV19 and TRBJ1-4, is DGGITQSPKYLFRKEGQNVTLSCEQNLNHDAMYWYRQDPGQGLRLIYYSQIVNDFQKGDIAEGYSVSREKKESFPLTVTSAQKNPTAFYLCASSSQGQLNEKLFFGSGTQLSVL.

The J gene is TRBJ2-3, the V gene TRBV2; the D gene is possibly TRBD2 (6 bases). The ends were cut back, 0 bases at V and 3 bases at J, with 10 bases in the middle. The CDR3 totals 15 residues. CDR1 and CDR2 (germline): SNHLY, FYNNEI. The CDR3 coding sequence is TGTGCCAGCAGTGAAGCGGGGGGTTGGACAGATACGCAGTATTTT. It encodes CASSEAGGWTDTQYF.

The table lists this clone with a few counts. The chain combines TRBV12-5 with TRBJ2-1; possibly TRBD1 for D (6 bases). The germline V gene has CDR1 LGHNT and CDR2 FRNRAP. V lost 3 bases, J lost 5 bases, and 11 bases lay in between. CDR3 length: 14 residues. The DNA of the CDR3 is TGTGCTAGTGGTTTAGGGGGAGCAAACAATGAGCAGTTCTTC. Protein: CASGLGGANNEQFF.

J is TRBJ1-2 and V is TRBV7-8; 11 bases align to TRBD1. V gave up 0 bases and J gave up 3 bases; unmatched junction bases: 6. CDR3 length: 17 amino acids. CDR1 and CDR2 (germline): SGHVS, FQNEAQ. The CDR3 protein is CASSLARGQGGDYGYTF. The CDR3 DNA reads TGTGCCAGCAGCTTAGCGCGGGGACAGGGGGGCGACTATGGCTACACCTTC.

The genes are TRBV9 and TRBJ2-7; D perhaps matches TRBD1 (6 bases). The V end lost 2 bases, the J end lost 0 bases, and 9 bases lay between the germline ends. CDR1 SGDLS and CDR2 YYNGEE come from the germline V gene. The length of the CDR3 is 14 residues. The CDR3 DNA sequence: TGTGCCAGCAGCGTCAGGGGAAGCTCCTACGAGCAGTACTTC. It translates to CASSVRGSSYEQYF.

The chain has TRBV5-4 and TRBJ2-3, with 10 bases aligning to TRBD2. CDR1 and CDR2 (germline): SGHNT, YYREEE (reference sequence). This CDR3 contains 16 residues. Trimming took 0 bases from V and 6 from J; bases not matched to a gene: 7. Here the CDR3 reads CASSLELAGMGDTQYF. In DNA form, the CDR3 reads TGTGCCAGCAGCTTGGAACTAGCGGGGATGGGGGATACGCAGTATTTT.

V is TRBV30 and J is TRBJ2-3, with D tentatively TRBD2 (6 bases). The CDR3 spans 14 residues. Germline V CDR1 and CDR2: GTSNPN, SVGIG (reference sequence). The ends were cut back, 3 bases at V and 0 bases at J, with 10 bases in the middle. For the CDR3, the DNA is TGTGCCTGGAGCGGGGGACTGAGCACAGATACGCAGTATTTT. The encoded protein is CAWSGGLSTDTQYF.

With respect to this clone: Germline is not matched at one junction end, which may reflect a read error. V is TRBV5-6 and J is TRBJ2-1; possibly TRBD2 for D (7 bases). CDR1 SGHDT and CDR2 YYEEEE come from the germline V gene. The CDR3 extends over 16 amino acids. CDR3 sequence: CASSLERGGAYSEQFF. The CDR3 DNA is TGTGCCAGCAGCTTGGAAAGGGGGGGAGCCTACAGTGAGCAGTTCTTC.

In its sample, this clone was seen once. This chain links TRBV5-4 with TRBJ2-3; 11 bases align to TRBD1. CDR1 is SGHNT and CDR2 is YYREEE in the germline V gene (reference sequence). The CDR3 covers 18 residues. J gave up 2 bases and V 4 bases, and 12 bases lay outside the gene matches. This CDR3 is CASSAGQGAWVNTDTQYF. In nucleotides, the CDR3 is TGTGCCAGCAGCGCCGGACAGGGGGCTTGGGTGAACACAGATACGCAGTATTTT.

This rearrangement joins TRBV11-2 to TRBJ2-3; no clear D gene. Germline-derived CDR1 and CDR2 are SGHAT and FQNNGV. This CDR3 spans 11 amino acids. The V and J ends lost 5 bases and 2 bases respectively, with 2 bases between them. CDR3 amino acids: CASSHTDTQYF. CDR3 bases: TGTGCCAGCAGCCACACAGATACGCAGTATTTT.

The chain employs TRBV20-1 and TRBJ2-7; D not resolved. The germline gives CDR1 DFQATT, CDR2 SNEGSKA (reference sequence). With 4 bases removed from V and 2 bases from J, the gap between germline ends came to 6 bases. CDR3 length equals 11 residues. CDR3 coding DNA: TGCAGTGCTAAACTGGCCTACGAGCAGTACTTC. The encoded protein is CSAKLAYEQYF.

V is TRBV12-5 and J is TRBJ1-2; TRBD1 matches 9 bases. V trimming: 7 bases; J trimming: 8 bases; junction bases outside the gene matches: 8. The CDR3 is made up of 13 amino acids. In germline, CDR1 is LGHNT, CDR2 FRNRAP. CDR3 region: CASAAGTGFGYTF. The CDR3 DNA reads as TGTGCTAGTGCCGCCGGGACAGGGTTCGGCTACACCTTC.

The chain has TRBV5-5 and TRBJ1-1, with D possibly TRBD1 on 5 matching bases. Trimming shortened V by 4 bases and J by 6 bases, and 25 bases separated the two germline ends. The CDR3 spans 17 residues. Germline V lookup: CDR1 SGHKS, CDR2 YYEKEE (reference sequence). CDR3 protein: CASSPGASGWGLAEAFF. CDR3 nucleotides: TGTGCCAGCAGCCCTGGGGCTTCGGGTTGGGGTCTCGCTGAAGCTTTCTTT.

The rearrangement links TRBV10-2 to TRBJ2-1; D possibly corresponds to TRBD2 (6 bases). The V end lost 6 bases, the J end lost 8 bases, and 17 bases lay between the germline ends. The CDR3 contains 14 residues. CDR1 and CDR2 from the germline V gene are WSHSY and SAAADI. The CDR3, as DNA: TGCGCCAGCAGGACGGCGGGGTGGGTCGATGAGCAGTTCTTC. Its translation: CASRTAGWVDEQFF.

The chain is built from TRBV15 and TRBJ1-3, with a possible D match to TRBD1 (5 bases). This CDR3 region has 17 residues. Germline CDR1 and CDR2: LNHNV and YYDKDF (reference sequence). V was clipped by 5 bases and J by 0 bases, with 17 bases between them. CDR3 protein: CATSETLSDISGNTIYF. CDR3 sequence (DNA): TGTGCCACCAGCGAAACTTTATCGGACATCTCTGGAAACACCATATATTTT. Full variable domain (remainder filled in from reference TRBV15 and TRBJ1-3): DAMVIQNPRYQVTQFGKPVTLSCSQTLNHNVMYWYQQKSSQAPKLLFHYYDKDFNNEADTPDNFQSRRPNTSFCFLDIRSPGLGDTAMYLCATSETLSDISGNTIYFGEGSWLTVV.

This chain joins TRBV29-1 and TRBJ1-2; D call uncertain. The CDR3 is 12 amino acids. Trimming stripped 6 bases from V and 6 bases from J, with 14 bases between. The germline V gene encodes CDR1 SQVTM and CDR2 ANQGSEA. The CDR3 DNA reads as TGCAGCGTGCTAGGCAGCCAAGATGGCTACACCTTC. Translated: CSVLGSQDGYTF.

The chain uses TRBV19 and TRBJ2-7; D is uncertain. The CDR3 sequence is 12 residues long. The germline V and J ends were trimmed by 2 bases and 5 bases, with 7 bases remaining between them. CDR1 is LNHDA, CDR2 SQIVND, per germline (reference sequence). The CDR3 here is CASSIRGNEQYF. DNA for the CDR3: TGTGCCAGTAGTATAAGAGGCAACGAGCAGTACTTC.